The T cell receptor beta chain described here comes from a study of T cells in Graves' hyperthyroidism and ophthalmopathy. Findings and limits, study-wide: Most clonotypes expanded in thyroid above 0.001 were likewise present in blood. Ophthalmopathy stood apart from stable hyperthyroidism in a 13 V-J model.

This clonotype has at least ten counts. Its antigen is still unknown. Patients affected by ophthalmopathy presented a Clinical Activity Score of at least 3, a NOSPECS grade of at least 4, and disease duration below 3 months. Diagnosis rested on symptoms, serum thyroxine and TRAb, thyroid ultrasound, and orbital computed tomography. CDR1 is MNHEY, CDR2 SVGEGT, per germline. The CDR3 covers 14 residues. V was shortened by 4 bases and J by 5 bases, with 12 bases between the two germline ends. Researchers took RNA transcripts and amplified the TCR beta CDR3 regions from them. The TCR CDR3 was amplified in a first-round RT-PCR using the HTBI primer set. MiXCR, run by TCRdb on the multiplex PCR reads, gives a single entry per CDR3 protein. The data hold about 640,000 distinct CDR3 sequences, with around 13% observed a single time.

The chain combines TRBV6-2 or TRBV6-3 with TRBJ2-1, with unresolved D. This TCR derives from a woman in her 50s with Graves' ophthalmopathy. Sequenced sample: blood. The CDR3 DNA is TGTGCCAGCAGTTCTCCGCTCTCGAACAATGAGCAGTTCTTC. Encoded protein: CASSSPLSNNEQFF.